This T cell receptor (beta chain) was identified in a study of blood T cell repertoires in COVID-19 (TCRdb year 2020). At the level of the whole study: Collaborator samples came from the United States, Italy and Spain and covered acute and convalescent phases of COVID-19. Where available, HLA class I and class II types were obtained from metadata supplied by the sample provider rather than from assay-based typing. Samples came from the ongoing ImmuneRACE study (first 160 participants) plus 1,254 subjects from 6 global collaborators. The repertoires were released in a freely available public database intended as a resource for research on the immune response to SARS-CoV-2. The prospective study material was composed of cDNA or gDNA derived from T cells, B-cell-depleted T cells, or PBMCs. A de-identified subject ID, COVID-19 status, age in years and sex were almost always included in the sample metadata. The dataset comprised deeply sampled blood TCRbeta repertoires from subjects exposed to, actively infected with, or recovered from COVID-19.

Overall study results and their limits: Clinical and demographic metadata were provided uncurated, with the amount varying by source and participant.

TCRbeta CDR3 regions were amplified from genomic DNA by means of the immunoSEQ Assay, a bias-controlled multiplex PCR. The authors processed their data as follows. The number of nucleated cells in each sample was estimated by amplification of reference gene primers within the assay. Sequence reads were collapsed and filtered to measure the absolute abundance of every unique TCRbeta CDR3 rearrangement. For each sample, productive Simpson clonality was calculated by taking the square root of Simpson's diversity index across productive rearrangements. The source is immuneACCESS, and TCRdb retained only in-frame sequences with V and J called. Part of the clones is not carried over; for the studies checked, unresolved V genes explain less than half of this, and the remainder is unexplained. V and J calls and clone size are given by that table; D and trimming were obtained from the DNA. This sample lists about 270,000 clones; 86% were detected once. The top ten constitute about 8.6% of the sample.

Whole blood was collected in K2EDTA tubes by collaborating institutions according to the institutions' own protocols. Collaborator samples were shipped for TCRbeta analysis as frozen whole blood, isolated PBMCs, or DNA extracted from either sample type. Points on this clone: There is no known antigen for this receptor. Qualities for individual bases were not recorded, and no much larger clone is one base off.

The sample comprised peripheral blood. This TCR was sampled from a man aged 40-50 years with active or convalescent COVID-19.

CDR3 reads: CASSQPDGLAGGPLGELFF. The DNA reads TGTGCCAGCAGCCAACCGGATGGGCTAGCGGGAGGGCCGCTCGGGGAGCTGTTTTTT. The rearranged chain carries TRBV4-2 and TRBJ2-2, with TRBD2 identical over 12 junction bases. From the germline V gene, CDR1 is LGHNA and CDR2 is YNFKEQ. V is trimmed back by 2 bases and J by 7 bases, and the junction contains 14 bases that no gene match accounts for. The CDR3 measures 19 amino acids from cysteine to phenylalanine. Of the read, only the CDR3 DNA is kept; its 57 bases are in frame from base 1.